This T cell receptor (beta chain) derives from a study of blood T cell repertoires in COVID-19. About the research overall: In each case, the material was cDNA or gDNA derived from T cells, B-cell-depleted T cells, or PBMCs.

How the authors handled the data: Cell counts per sample came from amplifying reference gene primers. The table came from immunoSEQ multiplex PCR; TCRdb's copy has only in-frame clones and leaves some out. D and trimming come from the DNA, and the V and J calls and clone size come from that table. The sample holds 190,000 or so clones; about 87% are singletons and the top ten take under 4.5%. This CDR3 spans 16 amino acids. V was trimmed by 4 bases and J by 0 bases, leaving 14 bases between them. Germline V lookup: CDR1 SGHDT, CDR2 YYEEEE. This sequence originates from a woman aged 25 to 39 with acute or convalescent COVID-19. The rearrangement uses TRBV5-6 and TRBJ1-3; D is unclear. Sequencing was done on a sample of peripheral blood. The DNA of the CDR3 is TGTGCCAGCAGCCCCCGACGGGATCTCTCTGGAAACACCATATATTTT. Translation: CASSPRRDLSGNTIYF. Looking up the rest from reference TRBV5-6 and TRBJ1-3 gives the full variable domain: DAGVTQSPTHLIKTRGQQVTLRCSPKSGHDTVSWYQQALGQGPQFIFQYYEEEERQRGNFPDRFSGHQFPNYSSELNVNALLLGDSALYLCASSPRRDLSGNTIYFGEGSWLTVV.